This paragraph reports one TCR beta chain. Antigen: not known. Terminally differentiated effector memory CD45RA+ cells were excluded by CCR7 positive selection of CD45RO-negative cells. This entry comes from a study of shared clonotypes between healthy human individuals. Study-level background: Three plates each covered CD4 naive and memory; CD8 naive two, CD8 memory one. Study-level points and caveats: Against clonotypes common to all four donors, non-shared ones had lower generation probabilities.

Assay: immunoSEQ multiplex PCR; the TCRdb copy retains only in-frame clones and omits some. The sample has about 820,000 clones; about 92% are singletons. The CDR3 consists of 17 residues. The V and J ends lost 3 bases and 3 bases, in that order; junction bases with no gene match: 14. Germline CDR1 and CDR2: SNHLY and FYNNEI. This TCR came from a man aged 25-45 years in good health. The sequencing input was naive CD8+ T cells sorted from blood. The rearrangement links TRBV2 to TRBJ2-7; 7 bases are a match to TRBD2. In DNA form, the CDR3 reads TGTGCCAGCAGTGATTTGGTGGGAGGGCTGTCCTTCTACGAGCAGTACTTC. Encoded protein: CASSDLVGGLSFYEQYF.